The rows below give T cell receptor beta chains drawn from one sample of a study of cytomegalovirus exposure and HLA in healthy donors. Sequenced by immunoSEQ multiplex PCR; TCRdb stores in-frame clones only, minus some. This table holds fewer than 250,000 clones, approximately 87% found once. Sequences were obtained from PBMCs. Every receptor here comes from a woman between 18 and 29 years old in good health and CMV-seronegative. Both conserved end residues are part of each CDR3. D genes are given only for firm matches. Only part of the rows carry a size: once, few, many, or a class if the clone is expanded.

D gene: .
J gene: TRBJ2-3
CDR3 length: 13
V gene: TRBV5-1
clone size: few
CDR3 protein: CASSVGDTDTQYF
CDR3 DNA: TGCGCCAGCAGCGTGGGGGACACAGATACGCAGTATTTT

D gene: .
J gene: TRBJ2-1
CDR3 length: 16
V gene: TRBV30
clone size: .
CDR3 protein: CAWRSRTASSYNEQFF
CDR3 DNA: TGTGCCTGGAGGTCCCGGACAGCAAGCTCCTACAATGAGCAGTTCTTC

D gene: .
J gene: TRBJ1-4
CDR3 length: 15
V gene: TRBV19
clone size: .
CDR3 protein: CASSIPMHSNEKLFF
CDR3 DNA: TGTGCCAGTAGCATCCCGATGCACTCGAATGAAAAACTGTTTTTT

D gene: TRBD1
J gene: TRBJ2-7
CDR3 length: 13
V gene: TRBV30
clone size: .
CDR3 protein: CAWSQGISHEQYF
CDR3 DNA: TGTGCCTGGTCACAGGGGATTAGCCACGAGCAGTACTTC

D gene: .
J gene: TRBJ1-2
CDR3 length: 14
V gene: TRBV25-1
clone size: few
CDR3 protein: CASSDTNPRDGYTF
CDR3 DNA: TGTGCCAGCAGTGATACTAACCCCAGAGATGGCTACACCTTC

D gene: .
J gene: TRBJ1-3
CDR3 length: 16
V gene: TRBV4-1
clone size: .
CDR3 protein: CASSQPYEGSGNTIYF
CDR3 DNA: TGCGCCAGCAGCCAACCCTACGAGGGCTCTGGAAACACCATATATTTT

D gene: .
J gene: TRBJ1-2
CDR3 length: 15
V gene: TRBV25-1
clone size: once
CDR3 protein: CASSDSGAGFHGYTF
CDR3 DNA: TGTGCCAGCAGTGATTCGGGGGCAGGCTTCCATGGCTACACCTTC

D gene: .
J gene: TRBJ1-2
CDR3 length: 18
V gene: TRBV28
clone size: .
CDR3 protein: CASSSRSSAGEWFYGYTF
CDR3 DNA: TGTGCCAGCAGTTCTAGAAGTTCGGCAGGGGAATGGTTCTATGGCTACACCTTC

D gene: TRBD1
J gene: TRBJ1-2
CDR3 length: 17
V gene: TRBV28
clone size: once
CDR3 protein: CASSLESGQGINYGYTF
CDR3 DNA: TGTGCCAGCAGTTTGGAATCCGGACAGGGAATAAACTATGGCTACACCTTC

D gene: TRBD2
J gene: TRBJ2-3
CDR3 length: 16
V gene: TRBV9
clone size: .
CDR3 protein: CASSLRTSGGTDTQYF
CDR3 DNA: TGTGCCAGCAGCCTCAGGACTAGCGGGGGCACAGATACGCAGTATTTT

D gene: TRBD2
J gene: TRBJ2-7
CDR3 length: 13
V gene: TRBV11-2
clone size: once
CDR3 protein: CASSSGGTYEQYF
CDR3 DNA: TGTGCCAGCAGCTCCGGGGGGACCTACGAGCAGTACTTC

D gene: .
J gene: TRBJ1-4
CDR3 length: 14
V gene: TRBV6-5
clone size: .
CDR3 protein: CASRHGSTNEKLFF
CDR3 DNA: TGTGCCAGCAGGCATGGCTCAACTAATGAAAAACTGTTTTTT

D gene: .
J gene: TRBJ2-3
CDR3 length: 18
V gene: TRBV7-3
clone size: .
CDR3 protein: CASSLNPSQSTSTDTQYF
CDR3 DNA: TGTGCCAGCAGCTTAAACCCATCCCAATCCACTAGCACAGATACGCAGTATTTT

D gene: TRBD1
J gene: TRBJ2-1
CDR3 length: 13
V gene: TRBV11-2
clone size: .
CDR3 protein: CASSLGQGNEQFF
CDR3 DNA: TGTGCCAGCAGCTTGGGACAGGGCAATGAGCAGTTCTTC

D gene: .
J gene: TRBJ2-3
CDR3 length: 16
V gene: TRBV9
clone size: few
CDR3 protein: CASSVGNLGGTDTQYF
CDR3 DNA: TGTGCCAGCAGCGTCGGGAACCTTGGGGGTACAGATACGCAGTATTTT

D gene: TRBD1
J gene: TRBJ2-2
CDR3 length: 15
V gene: TRBV2
clone size: .
CDR3 protein: CASSSQGARTGELFF
CDR3 DNA: TGTGCCAGCAGCTCACAGGGGGCGCGTACCGGGGAGCTGTTTTTT

D gene: .
J gene: TRBJ2-3
CDR3 length: 13
V gene: TRBV7-3
clone size: .
CDR3 protein: CASSLRLEDTQYF
CDR3 DNA: TGTGCCAGCAGCTTAAGATTAGAAGATACGCAGTATTTT

D gene: TRBD1
J gene: TRBJ2-7
CDR3 length: 14
V gene: TRBV6-5
clone size: .
CDR3 protein: CASSRAGTGEAIYF
CDR3 DNA: TGTGCCAGCAGCCGAGCCGGGACAGGGGAGGCTATATACTTC

D gene: .
J gene: TRBJ1-1
CDR3 length: 11
V gene: TRBV27
clone size: .
CDR3 protein: CASSQWLDAFF
CDR3 DNA: TGTGCCAGCAGCCAATGGCTGGATGCTTTCTTT

D gene: TRBD1
J gene: TRBJ2-7
CDR3 length: 13
V gene: TRBV11-2
clone size: .
CDR3 protein: CASVGTGIYEQYF
CDR3 DNA: TGTGCCAGCGTGGGGACAGGGATCTACGAGCAGTACTTC

D gene: .
J gene: TRBJ1-2
CDR3 length: 12
V gene: TRBV28
clone size: few
CDR3 protein: CASRTGDYGYTF
CDR3 DNA: TGTGCCAGCAGGACAGGAGACTATGGCTACACCTTC

D gene: .
J gene: TRBJ1-5
CDR3 length: 16
V gene: TRBV4-1
clone size: .
CDR3 protein: CASSQGIGQRNQPQHF
CDR3 DNA: TGCGCCAGCAGCCAAGGAATCGGACAGCGCAATCAGCCCCAGCATTTT

D gene: .
J gene: TRBJ1-5
CDR3 length: 16
V gene: TRBV15
clone size: .
CDR3 protein: CATARNVDSKNQPQHF
CDR3 DNA: TGTGCCACCGCAAGAAACGTGGACAGCAAGAATCAGCCCCAGCATTTT

D gene: .
J gene: TRBJ1-5
CDR3 length: 15
V gene: TRBV28
clone size: .
CDR3 protein: CASTWGGPSNQPQHF
CDR3 DNA: TGTGCCAGCACCTGGGGGGGGCCGAGCAATCAGCCCCAGCATTTT

D gene: .
J gene: TRBJ1-2
CDR3 length: 11
V gene: TRBV6-4
clone size: few
CDR3 protein: CASMTNYGYTF
CDR3 DNA: TGTGCCAGCATGACGAACTATGGCTACACCTTC